The rows below give T cell receptor beta chains drawn from one sample of a study of T cell repertoires in aging, cancer and after chemotherapy. TCRdb re-called the multiplex PCR reads with MiXCR, one entry per CDR3 protein. The repertoire holds thousands of distinct CDR3 sequences, around two fifths seen once, with around 5% in the top ten. Sequencing input: blood. The source is a human donor in good health. The CDR3 runs from the conserved cysteine through the conserved F or W. The D gene is left open where the match is weak. The listing skips clone size in some rows; elsewhere it reads once, few, many or a size class.

D	length	size	V	J	CDR3	DNA
.	14	.	TRBV6-5	TRBJ1-6	CASSGNSYNSPLHF	TGTGCCAGCTCTGGTAACAGTTATAATTCACCCCTCCACTTT
.	15	.	TRBV6-6	TRBJ1-2	CASSYSMVTGYGYTF	TGTGCCAGCAGTTACTCGATGGTCACCGGTTATGGCTACACCTTC
.	14	medium-sized	TRBV19	TRBJ2-3	CASSTRTITDTQYF	TGTGCCAGTAGTACAAGGACTATTACAGATACGCAGTATTTT
.	17	.	TRBV5-6	TRBJ2-7	CASSQDMGGQFSYEQYF	TGTGCCAGCAGCCAGGACATGGGGGGGCAGTTCTCCTACGAGCAGTACTTC
TRBD2	15	.	TRBV20-1	TRBJ2-7	CSASRGLAGPYEQYF	TGCAGTGCTTCCCGTGGACTAGCGGGGCCCTACGAGCAGTACTTC
TRBD2	15	few	TRBV6-2/TRBV6-3	TRBJ2-5	CASSYSASGEETQYF	TGTGCCAGCAGTTACTCCGCTAGCGGGGAAGAGACCCAGTACTTC
TRBD2	15	.	TRBV15	TRBJ2-7	CATSTLAGGPYEQYF	TGTGCCACCAGCACTCTAGCGGGAGGGCCCTACGAGCAGTACTTC
TRBD1	14	.	TRBV6-5	TRBJ1-1	CATTTGGRDTEAFF	TGTGCCACCACAACAGGGGGCAGGGACACTGAAGCTTTCTTT
.	15	.	TRBV6-1	TRBJ1-4	CASSEGSTTNEKLFF	TGTGCCAGCAGTGAAGGTTCGACAACTAATGAAAAACTGTTTTTT
.	16	.	TRBV5-4	TRBJ1-1	CASSFGVGTENTEAFF	TGTGCCAGCAGCTTTGGTGTAGGGACGGAGAACACTGAAGCTTTCTTT
.	13	large	TRBV29-1	TRBJ2-3	CSVDKCPHHTQYF	TGCAGCGTTGATAAATGTCCACACCATACGCAGTATTTT
.	13	few	TRBV27	TRBJ2-7	CASSFWGGSEQYF	TGTGCCAGCAGTTTCTGGGGGGGCAGCGAGCAGTACTTC
.	14	large	TRBV29-1	TRBJ2-7	CSVEGTSDGYEQYF	TGCAGCGTTGAAGGCACCTCGGACGGGTACGAGCAGTACTTC
.	13	.	TRBV6-5	TRBJ2-7	CASSYSEGVEQYF	TGTGCCAGCAGTTACTCAGAAGGGGTCGAGCAGTACTTC
TRBD1	14	once	TRBV7-9	TRBJ2-1	CASSLSQGYNEQFF	TGTGCCAGCAGCTTGTCACAGGGGTACAATGAGCAGTTCTTC
.	13	.	TRBV12-3/TRBV12-4	TRBJ2-3	CASIPDGRDTQYF	TGTGCCAGCATCCCAGATGGAAGAGATACGCAGTATTTT
.	14	.	TRBV12-3/TRBV12-4	TRBJ1-6	CASSYGLGGSPLHF	TGTGCCAGCAGTTACGGTCTCGGGGGTTCACCCCTCCACTTT
.	16	medium-sized	TRBV19	TRBJ2-1	CASSIRSGYSYNEQFF	TGTGCCAGTAGTATCCGAAGCGGATACTCCTACAATGAGCAGTTCTTC
TRBD1	18	few	TRBV19	TRBJ1-1	CASSSEGPDREGYTEAFF	TGTGCCAGTAGTTCAGAGGGGCCAGACAGGGAGGGGTACACTGAAGCTTTCTTT
TRBD1	16	.	TRBV6-5	TRBJ2-6	CASSPGTGSGANVLTF	TGTGCCAGCAGCCCTGGGACAGGGTCTGGGGCCAACGTCCTGACTTTC
.	13	.	TRBV15	TRBJ1-2	CATSRGQVYGYTF	TGTGCCACCAGCAGAGGACAGGTTTATGGCTACACCTTC
.	13	medium-sized	TRBV29-1	TRBJ1-2	CSTAGASNYGYTF	TGCAGCACCGCGGGAGCTTCGAACTATGGCTACACCTTC
.	14	.	TRBV6-5	TRBJ1-1	CASSYSFRDTEAFF	TGTGCCAGCAGTTACTCCTTTCGGGACACTGAAGCTTTCTTT
TRBD1	15	once	TRBV20-1	TRBJ1-2	CSARDLAGGFYGYTF	TGCAGTGCTAGAGATCTGGCAGGGGGTTTCTACGGCTACACCTTC
.	13	.	TRBV6-2/TRBV6-3	TRBJ1-3	CASSPSWGNTIYF	TGTGCCAGCAGTCCCTCCTGGGGAAACACCATATATTTT
.	15	.	TRBV6-1	TRBJ2-5	CASTPAGIPQETQYF	TGTGCCAGCACCCCGGCGGGGATCCCGCAAGAGACCCAGTACTTC
.	14	.	TRBV6-5	TRBJ1-6	CASSGREPNSPLHF	TGTGCCAGCAGTGGCAGGGAACCAAATTCACCCCTCCACTTT
.	13	few	TRBV6-1	TRBJ1-4	CAGSGGANEKLFF	TGTGCCGGCTCCGGAGGGGCTAATGAAAAACTGTTTTTT
.	14	.	TRBV29-1	TRBJ1-1	CSVSRTVRNTEAFF	TGCAGCGTTTCCAGGACAGTGAGGAACACTGAAGCTTTCTTT
.	14	.	TRBV6-5	TRBJ2-7	CASSVQGTSYEQYF	TGTGCCAGCAGTGTACAGGGTACGTCCTACGAGCAGTACTTC
TRBD2	13	.	TRBV18	TRBJ2-5	CASSPGGEETQYF	TGTGCCAGCTCACCAGGGGGGGAAGAGACCCAGTACTTC
TRBD2	15	few	TRBV15	TRBJ2-1	CATSRGTSGSNEQFF	TGTGCCACCAGCAGAGGGACTAGCGGGAGCAATGAGCAGTTCTTC
.	13	few	TRBV19	TRBJ1-6	CASSTQGDSPLHF	TGTGCCAGTAGTACTCAAGGGGATTCACCCCTCCACTTT
TRBD1	20	few	TRBV7-6	TRBJ2-2	CASSLALTGQGDPNTGELFF	TGTGCCAGCAGCTTAGCGTTAACGGGACAGGGCGATCCGAACACCGGGGAGCTGTTTTTT
.	13	.	TRBV7-2	TRBJ2-1	CASSLGTYNEQFF	TGTGCCAGCAGCTTGGGAACCTACAATGAGCAGTTCTTC
.	12	few	TRBV6-1	TRBJ2-7	CASSDPSYEQYF	TGTGCCAGCAGTGATCCGTCCTACGAGCAGTACTTC
.	14	.	TRBV6-4	TRBJ2-3	CASSDGLEGDTQYF	TGTGCCAGCAGTGACGGGCTAGAGGGAGATACGCAGTATTTT
TRBD1	14	.	TRBV6-2/TRBV6-3	TRBJ2-3	CASSYLTGSDTQYF	TGTGCCAGCAGTTATCTGACAGGGTCAGATACGCAGTATTTT
TRBD1	17	few	TRBV6-5	TRBJ2-5	CASSYFTGGVRKETQYF	TGTGCCAGCAGTTATTTTACAGGGGGCGTGCGGAAAGAGACCCAGTACTTC
.	15	.	TRBV10-3	TRBJ1-2	CAITPTKGDFYGYTF	TGTGCCATCACCCCGACGAAAGGGGATTTCTATGGCTACACCTTC
.	15	few	TRBV19	TRBJ2-7	CASSMGRTKTYEQYF	TGTGCCAGTAGTATGGGTCGGACCAAAACCTACGAGCAGTACTTC
.	12	.	TRBV12-3/TRBV12-4	TRBJ1-6	CASSYVRPPLHF	TGTGCCAGCAGTTATGTTCGACCACCCCTCCACTTT
.	12	.	TRBV7-9	TRBJ2-3	CASSLGLDTQYF	TGTGCCAGCAGCTTAGGACTCGATACGCAGTATTTT
TRBD1	16	medium-sized	TRBV29-1	TRBJ1-1	CSVELGTGGMNTEAFF	TGCAGCGTCGAACTAGGGACAGGGGGAATGAACACTGAAGCTTTCTTT
.	14	few	TRBV19	TRBJ1-2	CASSIVGQTYGYTF	TGTGCCAGTAGTATAGTTGGACAGACCTATGGCTACACCTTC
.	14	medium-sized	TRBV29-1	TRBJ2-1	CSVLADSSYNEQFF	TGCAGCGTCTTAGCGGACAGCTCCTACAATGAGCAGTTCTTC
.	13	.	TRBV6-2/TRBV6-3	TRBJ1-5	CASSDGRNQPQHF	TGTGCCAGCTCCGACGGACGCAATCAGCCCCAGCATTTT
TRBD1	20	.	TRBV19	TRBJ2-7	CASSRGLGRGQGPKGDEQYF	TGTGCCAGTAGTAGGGGCCTAGGCCGGGGACAGGGCCCAAAAGGAGATGAGCAGTACTTC